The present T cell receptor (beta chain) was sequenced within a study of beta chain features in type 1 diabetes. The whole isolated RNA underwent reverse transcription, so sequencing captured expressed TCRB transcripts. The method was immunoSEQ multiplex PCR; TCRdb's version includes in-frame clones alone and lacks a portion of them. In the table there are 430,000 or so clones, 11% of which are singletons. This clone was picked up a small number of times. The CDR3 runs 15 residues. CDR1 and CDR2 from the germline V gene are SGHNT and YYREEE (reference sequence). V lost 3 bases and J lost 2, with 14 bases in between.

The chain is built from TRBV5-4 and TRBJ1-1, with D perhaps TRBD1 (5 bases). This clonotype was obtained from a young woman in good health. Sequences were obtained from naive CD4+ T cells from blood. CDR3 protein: CASSSPGTANTEAFF. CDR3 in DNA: TGTGCCAGCAGCTCACCCGGGACCGCTAACACTGAAGCTTTCTTT.